Each of the 10 T cell receptor beta chains below was sequenced from the same sample in a study of a mutant IDH1 vaccine in newly diagnosed glioma. Clones were read by immunoSEQ multiplex PCR, and TCRdb kept only the in-frame ones, dropping some. This table holds around 62,000 clones, about 88% found once. Time point specified: week 11, during vaccination. Alongside topical imiquimod, each dose of vaccine comprised 300 ug of mutant IDH1 20-mer peptide. These receptors are not linked to any known antigen. The sample was PBMCs, taken from a glioma patient whose treatment included an IDH1 peptide vaccine. The source of these receptors is a man in his forties with glioma.

V usage is TRBV28 and J usage is TRBJ2-7; 8 bases fit TRBD1. The V segment lost 3 bases and the J segment 3 bases; nucleotides outside the gene matches: 10. Germline loops: CDR1 MDHEN, CDR2 SYDVKM. The CDR3 sequence is 16 residues long. The CDR3 sequence is CASSFSVRDRYYEQYF. The CDR3 DNA reads TGTGCCAGCAGTTTCTCCGTTCGGGACAGGTACTACGAGCAGTACTTC.

The chain couples TRBV27 to TRBJ1-3; no reliable D call. With 4 bases removed from V and 0 bases from J, the gap between germline ends came to 16 bases. The germline V gene has CDR1 MNHEY and CDR2 SMNVEV (reference sequence). The CDR3 is 17 residues long. The CDR3 region is CASSSLFGLTSGNTIYF. CDR3 nucleotide sequence: TGTGCCAGCAGTTCCCTATTCGGACTGACCTCTGGAAACACCATATATTTT.

The chain recombines TRBV11-2 with TRBJ2-6, with 7 bases that match TRBD1. The CDR3 has 17 residues. J gave up 4 bases and V 1 base, and 7 bases lay outside the gene matches. Germline V gene sequence: CDR1 SGHAT, CDR2 FQNNGV. CDR3 DNA sequence: TGTGCCAGCAGCTTAGGGACAGGCTTTGGGGGGGCCAACGTCCTGACTTTC. Translated: CASSLGTGFGGANVLTF.

The chain carries TRBV5-8 and TRBJ2-1; 11 bases line up with TRBD2. This CDR3 region has 16 residues. V was pared by 4 bases and J by 4 bases, with 7 bases of the junction left unmatched. Germline assignment: CDR1 SGHTS and CDR2 YDEGEE. The CDR3 loop reads CASSGGLADLYNEQFF. The CDR3, as DNA: TGTGCCAGCAGCGGGGGACTAGCGGATTTGTACAATGAGCAGTTCTTC. The full variable domain, rest sourced from reference TRBV5-8 and TRBJ2-1, is EAGVTQSPTHLIKTRGQQATLRCSPISGHTSVYWYQQALGLGLQFLLWYDEGEERNRGNFPPRFSGRQFPNYSSELNVNALELEDSALYLCASSGGLADLYNEQFFGPGTRLTVL.

This chain connects TRBV7-3 to TRBJ1-1; tentatively, D is TRBD1 (5 bases). The CDR3 runs 15 residues. Trimming took off 5 bases at V and 0 bases at J, with 13 bases between the two ends. Germline-derived CDR1 and CDR2 are SGHTA and FQGTGA. The CDR3 DNA follows: TGTGCCAGCAGCAGCGGGGCGCGGATGAACACTGAAGCTTTCTTT. This translates into CASSSGARMNTEAFF. Filled out from reference TRBV7-3 and TRBJ1-1, the complete variable domain reads GAGVSQTPSNKVTEKGKYVELRCDPISGHTALYWYRQSLGQGPEFLIYFQGTGAADDSGLPNDRFFAVRPEGSVSTLKIQRTERGDSAVYLCASSSGARMNTEAFFGQGTRLTVV.

This clone has just one count. The chain is built from TRBV19 and TRBJ2-4; TRBD2 matches at 8 bases. V lost 1 base, J lost 3 bases, and 11 bases stayed unmatched. The germline CDR1 and CDR2 sequences are LNHDA and SQIVND (reference sequence). This CDR3 is built from 18 residues. This CDR3 is CASSIGPRGALGKNIQYF. In DNA, the CDR3 is TGTGCCAGTAGTATAGGGCCGCGGGGGGCGCTGGGCAAAAACATTCAGTACTTC.

Concerning this clone: This CDR3 is also generated by other DNA sequences in the sample. The V and J genes are TRBV7-6 and TRBJ1-5; unclear D gene. The CDR3 loop spans 13 amino acids. Between the trimmed V and J ends, which lost 5 bases and 3 bases, there was a span of 8 bases. Germline CDR1 and CDR2: SGHVS and FNYEAQ. Here the CDR3 DNA reads TGTGCCAGCAGCCTTCAGGACAATCAGCCCCAGCATTTT. It specifies CASSLQDNQPQHF. Full variable domain (missing parts from reference TRBV7-6 and TRBJ1-5): GAGVSQSPRYKVTKRGQDVALRCDPISGHVSLYWYRQALGQGPEFLTYFNYEAQQDKSGLPNDRFSAERPEGSISTLTIQRTEQRDSAMYRCASSLQDNQPQHFGDGTRLSIL.

In this sample, this clone turned up once. This chain connects TRBV27 to TRBJ2-3; D unclear. The CDR3 spans 14 residues. Trimming removed 4 bases from V and 1 base from J, with 9 bases in between. Germline CDR1 and CDR2: MNHEY and SMNVEV (reference sequence). Here the CDR3 DNA reads TGTGCCAGCAGTTCCGGCGTGGGCACAGATACGCAGTATTTT. Protein: CASSSGVGTDTQYF.

The chain links TRBV2 to TRBJ1-3; D perhaps matches TRBD1 (5 bases). The V end was cut by 6 bases, the J end by 4 bases, with 10 bases between. The CDR3 spans 13 residues. Germline V CDR1 and CDR2: SNHLY, FYNNEI. The CDR3 loop is CASSTGIGNTIYF. As DNA, the CDR3 is TGTGCCAGCAGCACAGGTATAGGAAACACCATATATTTT.

This clone is a singleton in its sample. The chain employs TRBV7-9 and TRBJ2-3; perhaps TRBD1 as D (7 bases). The CDR3 is 17 amino acids. Per the germline V gene, CDR1 is SEHNR and CDR2 is FQNEAQ (reference sequence). V lost 1 base to trimming and J lost 2 bases, with 16 bases between them. In DNA, the CDR3 is TGTGCCAGCAGCTTAGGCGGGACAGCCTACATCACAGATACGCAGTATTTT. Translation: CASSLGGTAYITDTQYF.